This section outlines one T cell receptor (beta chain) sequence together with its context. Antigen specificity is unknown. TCRdb's copy holds only in-frame clones and misses some; the assay was immunoSEQ multiplex PCR. Found here are about 79,000 clones, 80% to 95% of them singletons; the top ten hold around 3.5%. The sample originates from a study of cytomegalovirus exposure and HLA in healthy donors. Regarding the study as a whole: CMV antigen specificity of a few CMV-associated chains was confirmed in vitro. The study put 150 to 200 TCR beta chains on its list as cytomegalovirus-associated. Subsequent analysis found a tendency for first-cohort TCR clusters to co-occur within the approximately 130 validation repertoires. For cytomegalovirus status, the classifier reportedly gave diagnoses with high specificity and sensitivity.

This receptor was identified in a woman under 40 in good health and CMV-seronegative. The sequenced sample was PBMCs.

The CDR3 region has the DNA TGTGCCAGCAGCTTAGCGGAGGTTTGGGCCACCTACGAGCAGTACTTC. The encoded protein is CASSLAEVWATYEQYF. The V gene is TRBV7-2, the J gene TRBJ2-7; tentative D call: TRBD2 (5 bases). Germline assignment: CDR1 SGHTA and CDR2 FQGNSA. Trimming shortened V by 0 bases and J by 2 bases, and 14 bases separated the two germline ends. The CDR3 extends over 16 amino acids.